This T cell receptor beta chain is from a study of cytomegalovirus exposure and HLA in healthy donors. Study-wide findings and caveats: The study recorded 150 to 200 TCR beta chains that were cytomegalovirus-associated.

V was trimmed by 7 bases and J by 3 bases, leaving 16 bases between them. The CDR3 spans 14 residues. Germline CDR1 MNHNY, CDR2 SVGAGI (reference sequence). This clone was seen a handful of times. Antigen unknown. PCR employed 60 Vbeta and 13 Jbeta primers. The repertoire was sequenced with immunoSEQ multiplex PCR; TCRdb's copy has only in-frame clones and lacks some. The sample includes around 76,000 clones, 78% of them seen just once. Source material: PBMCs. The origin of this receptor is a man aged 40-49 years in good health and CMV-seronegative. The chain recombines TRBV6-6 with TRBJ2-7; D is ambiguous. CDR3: CASTELGSVYEQYF. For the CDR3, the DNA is TGTGCCAGCACCGAATTGGGCAGTGTCTACGAGCAGTACTTC.